The 19 T cell receptor beta chains reported below all come from one sample, sequenced in a study of human T cells and chemical hapten exposure. A single record per CDR3 protein comes from TCRdb applying MiXCR to the RACE reads. The sample yields roughly 150,000 distinct CDR3 sequences, 10% to 15% seen once. Time point reported: patch test 2, 6 weeks after DPC sensitization. Treatment: therapeutic diphenylcyclopropenone sensitization with weekly scalp DPC. The source was whole blood, collected in connection with sensitization to the hapten diphenylcyclopropenone (DPC). The receptors were gathered from a woman aged 45-59 years with alopecia areata. Some clones in this sample may be carry-over from other donors' samples.

This clonotype has only a few counts. V gene TRBV5-1 combines with J gene TRBJ1-2; D gene unclear. The V end was cut by 4 bases, the J end by 4 bases, with 17 bases between. Germline V CDR1 and CDR2: SGHRS, YFSETQ. CDR3 size: 15 residues. The CDR3 sequence is CASSVAPDLGYGYTF. Written as DNA, the CDR3 is TGCGCCAGCAGCGTAGCCCCCGATCTAGGCTATGGCTACACCTTC.

This clonotype came up many times. The V and J genes are TRBV7-9 and TRBJ2-5, with TRBD2 matching over 7 bases. J lost 1 base, V lost 5 bases, and 13 bases had no gene match. The CDR3 consists of 17 residues. Germline values: CDR1 SEHNR, CDR2 FQNEAQ (reference sequence). For the CDR3, the DNA is TGTGCCAGCAGCCCGCACCCGGGGGGTGTAGGCCAAGAGACCCAGTACTTC. It yields the protein CASSPHPGGVGQETQYF.

The chain joins TRBV9 to TRBJ2-7; D remains unclear. The CDR3 length is 14 residues. Trimming cost V 0 bases and J 3 bases, with 10 bases left between them. CDR1 and CDR2 from the germline V gene are SGDLS and YYNGEE. CDR3 amino acids: CASSVAVGFYEQYF. In DNA form, the CDR3 reads TGTGCCAGCAGCGTAGCGGTGGGGTTCTACGAGCAGTACTTC.

This clonotype was observed a handful of times. The V call is TRBV29-1, the J call TRBJ2-2, with unresolved D. The CDR3 has 14 residues. In germline, CDR1 is SQVTM, CDR2 ANQGSEA. V lost 7 bases and J lost 2, with 14 bases in between. The CDR3 nucleotides read TGCAGCGCCATTACTCAGGTTAACACCGGGGAGCTGTTTTTT. Protein product: CSAITQVNTGELFF.

This chain connects TRBV10-3 to TRBJ2-1; the D gene is possibly TRBD2 (6 bases). Trimming stripped 9 bases from V and 0 bases from J, with 12 bases between. This CDR3 region has 14 residues. Germline CDR1 is ENHRY and CDR2 is SYGVKD. Here the CDR3 reads CAIFAGSSYNEQFF. CDR3 bases: TGTGCCATATTTGCGGGAAGCTCCTACAATGAGCAGTTCTTC.

This clonotype came up a few times. The chain joins TRBV12-3 or TRBV12-4 to TRBJ2-1, with D unclear. V lost 6 bases to trimming and J lost 6 bases, with 18 bases between them. The CDR3 spans 15 residues. The CDR3 here is CASRQLDLSSNEQFF. CDR3 nucleotide sequence: TGTGCCAGCAGACAACTGGACCTTTCAAGCAATGAGCAGTTCTTC.

The genes are TRBV6-1 and TRBJ1-6; D call uncertain. Per the germline V gene, CDR1 is MNHNS and CDR2 is SASEGT. The length of the CDR3 is 16 residues. The ends were cut back, 3 bases at V and 0 bases at J, with 9 bases in the middle. In DNA form, the CDR3 reads TGTGCCAGCAGTGAGGGGATGAGCTCCTATAATTCACCCCTCCACTTT. This codes for CASSEGMSSYNSPLHF.

There are many counts of this clonotype. The V call is TRBV3-1, the J call TRBJ2-7; unclear D gene. V dropped 4 bases and J dropped 4 bases, with 11 bases sitting between them. This CDR3 has 13 residues. CDR1 and CDR2 (germline): LGHDT, YNNKEL (reference sequence). CDR3 amino acids: CASSPLHLYEQYF. Here the CDR3 DNA reads TGTGCCAGCAGCCCCTTGCATCTTTACGAGCAGTACTTC.

The V and J genes are TRBV30 and TRBJ2-1; D remains ambiguous. V dropped 1 base and J dropped 7 bases, with 8 bases sitting between them. CDR1 is GTSNPN, CDR2 SVGIG, per germline (reference sequence). The CDR3 is 12 residues long. The CDR3 DNA reads as TGTGCCTGGAGTGCCCGAGTTAATGAGCAGTTCTTC. Its protein product is CAWSARVNEQFF. Full variable domain (outside the CDR3, taken from reference TRBV30 and TRBJ2-1): SQTIHQWPATLVQPVGSPLSLECTVEGTSNPNLYWYRQAAGRGLQLLFYSVGIGQISSEVPQNLSASRPQDRQFILSSKKLLLSDSGFYLCAWSARVNEQFFGPGTRLTVL.

This clonotype appeared a few times. The J gene is TRBJ1-4, the V gene TRBV3-1, with D possibly TRBD1 on 5 matching bases. CDR1 and CDR2 from the germline V gene are LGHDT and YNNKEL (reference sequence). This CDR3 contains 14 residues. Trimming removed 0 bases at V and 7 bases at J, with 9 bases between. CDR3 sequence: CASSQEGVGEKLFF. The CDR3, as DNA: TGTGCCAGCAGCCAAGAGGGGGTTGGTGAAAAACTGTTTTTT.

The rearrangement uses TRBV5-6 and TRBJ2-2, with 9 bases fitting TRBD1. There are 15 residues in the CDR3. The germline V gene encodes CDR1 SGHDT and CDR2 YYEEEE. Trimming at V came to 2 bases and at J to 5 bases, leaving 4 bases not matched to a gene. In nucleotides, the CDR3 is TGTGCCAGCAGCTTAAGTGACAGGGGGACCGGGGAGCTGTTTTTT. Its translation is CASSLSDRGTGELFF.

This clonotype turned up a few times. J is TRBJ1-1 and V is TRBV7-3; D is perhaps TRBD1 (5 bases). Germline V gene lookup returns CDR1 SGHTA and CDR2 FQGTGA. The V gene lost 1 base and the J gene lost 0 bases, with 12 bases spanning the gap. CDR3 length: 16 residues. CDR3 coding DNA: TGTGCCAGCAGCTTAATGCCCCGGGGCATGAACACTGAAGCTTTCTTT. Protein product: CASSLMPRGMNTEAFF.

This chain joins TRBV6-1 and TRBJ1-5; 11 bases align to TRBD1. The junction had 5 bases not matched to a gene; V was cut back by 10 bases and J by 6 bases. CDR3 length equals 13 residues. The germline V gene encodes CDR1 MNHNS and CDR2 SASEGT. The CDR3 nucleotides read TGTGCCACCTCGGACAGGGGGCTTCAGCCCCAGCATTTT. Its translation: CATSDRGLQPQHF.

The chain couples TRBV29-1 to TRBJ2-5, with D perhaps given as TRBD1 or TRBD2 (5 bases each). The CDR3 covers 12 residues. Germline V gene sequence: CDR1 SQVTM, CDR2 ANQGSEA. The ends were cut back, 4 bases at V and 5 bases at J, with 11 bases in the middle. CDR3 sequence (DNA): TGCAGCGTTGGAGGGGCTGTCGAGACCCAGTACTTC. It yields the protein CSVGGAVETQYF. The whole variable domain, remainder taken from reference TRBV29-1 and TRBJ2-5, is SAVISQKPSRDICQRGTSLTIQCQVDSQVTMMFWYRQQPGQSLTLIATANQGSEATYESGFVIDKFPISRPNLTFSTLTVSNMSPEDSSIYLCSVGGAVETQYFGPGTRLLVL.

About this clonotype itself: Relative to the germline gene, one junction end is altered; a read error may explain this. The chain links TRBV9 to TRBJ1-6; tentatively, D is TRBD1 (6 bases). Germline values: CDR1 SGDLS, CDR2 YYNGEE. CDR3 length: 14 amino acids. CDR3 amino acids: CASSVAGANSPLHF. For the CDR3, the DNA is TGTGCCAGCAGCGTAGCAGGGGCGAATTCGCCCCTCCACTTT.

Note on this clonotype: Given a much more abundant clone one base away, this may be a read error. The CDR3 region is CASSWTSGRGEQYF. In DNA form, the CDR3 reads TGTGCCAGCAGTTGGACTAGCGGGAGGGGCGAGCAGTACTTC. The rearrangement uses TRBV12-3 or TRBV12-4 and TRBJ2-7; 15 bases map to TRBD2. V lost 4 bases, J lost 6 bases, and 1 base stayed unmatched. The CDR3 is 14 residues long.

The J gene is TRBJ2-5, the V gene TRBV20-1; the D call may be TRBD1 or TRBD2 (5 bases each). Germline assignment: CDR1 DFQATT and CDR2 SNEGSKA (reference sequence). Trimming left V 6 bases short and J 2 bases short, with 19 bases between. The CDR3 runs 15 residues. The CDR3 reads CSASGRQAVQETQYF. In DNA, the CDR3 is TGCAGTGCGTCGGGACGCCAAGCGGTACAAGAGACCCAGTACTTC.

This clonotype was picked up a small number of times. The genes are TRBV7-9 and TRBJ1-1; no definite D call. CDR1 and CDR2 from the germline V gene are SEHNR and FQNEAQ (reference sequence). The CDR3 has 15 amino acids. V was trimmed by 5 bases and J by 1 base, leaving 14 bases between them. DNA of the CDR3: TGTGCCAGCAGCCCCAAGCTGGCGACGAACACTGAAGCTTTCTTT. Encoded protein: CASSPKLATNTEAFF.

There are a few counts of this clonotype. This sequence joins TRBV7-9 and TRBJ2-3, with 7 positions matching TRBD2. The CDR3 loop spans 16 amino acids. V shed 5 bases and J 0 bases; nucleotides not matched to a gene: 8. Per germline, CDR1 SEHNR and CDR2 FQNEAQ (reference sequence). In nucleotides, the CDR3 is TGTGCCAGCAGCCCCAATCTAGCGGCTAGCACAGATACGCAGTATTTT. Its protein product is CASSPNLAASTDTQYF.